Sequencing of this TCR beta chain was carried out in a study of regulatory T cells in long-lasting Graves disease. Study at large: In persistent Graves' disease, antithyroid drugs had been taken for over 5 years and TSH receptor antibodies stayed positive.

Construction of TCR beta libraries relied on iRepertoire HTBI primers and on Arm-PCR targeting CDR3 regions. TCRdb re-called the multiplex PCR reads with MiXCR, one entry per CDR3 protein. The sample holds 390,000 or so distinct CDR3 sequences; roughly 25% are singletons and the top ten take about 27%. Study-level findings and limits: Patients whose Graves' disease persisted exhibited lower TCR diversity than those newly diagnosed.

This clonotype was counted ten times or more. Antigen specificity is unknown. This sample's time point: persistent/refractory GD, antithyroid drugs over 5 years with positive TRAb. RNA from PBMCs was the source of the TCR library. Graves' disease diagnosis used American Thyroid Association guidelines. The CDR3 has 15 amino acids. CDR1 is MNHEY and CDR2 is SVGEGT in the germline V gene. Trimming removed 2 bases from V and 5 bases from J; junction bases left unmatched: 5. The receptor comes from a woman aged 40 to 50 with Graves disease. V and J are TRBV6-2 or TRBV6-3 and TRBJ2-7; 11 bases are a match to TRBD1. The sample was peripheral blood mononuclear cells (PBMCs), taken when the disease was refractory, from a patient treated with antithyroid drugs. The CDR3 DNA reads as TGTGCCAGCAGTTACGGGGGGACAGGGGGGAACGAGCAGTACTTC. As protein: CASSYGGTGGNEQYF.